The T cell receptor beta chain described here comes from a study of regulatory T cells in long-lasting Graves disease. Stated time point: newly diagnosed GD, antithyroid drugs for less than 3 months. From RNA extracted from PBMCs, the TCR library was made. Germline assignment: CDR1 SQVTM and CDR2 ANQGSEA. This CDR3 has 13 amino acids. V gave up 5 bases and J gave up 0 bases, with 10 bases separating them. According to the study, TCR beta libraries were built with iRepertoire HTBI primers and CDR3-region Arm-PCR. TCRdb reprocessed the multiplex PCR reads with MiXCR, giving one entry per CDR3 protein. The sample has roughly 430,000 distinct CDR3 sequences, about 16% seen once; the top ten hold around a tenth. This sample was also put to use in a study of T cells in Graves' hyperthyroidism and ophthalmopathy. As reported in that work: Most clonotypes expanded in the thyroid (above 0.001) were also present in blood.

This sample comprised peripheral blood mononuclear cells (PBMCs), obtained at new diagnosis, from a patient treated with antithyroid drugs. This clonotype was obtained from a young woman with Graves disease. The chain employs TRBV29-1 and TRBJ2-5; maybe TRBD1 (6 bases). DNA for the CDR3: TGCAGCGTTCTACAGGGACACCAAGAGACCCAGTACTTC. Its protein is CSVLQGHQETQYF.